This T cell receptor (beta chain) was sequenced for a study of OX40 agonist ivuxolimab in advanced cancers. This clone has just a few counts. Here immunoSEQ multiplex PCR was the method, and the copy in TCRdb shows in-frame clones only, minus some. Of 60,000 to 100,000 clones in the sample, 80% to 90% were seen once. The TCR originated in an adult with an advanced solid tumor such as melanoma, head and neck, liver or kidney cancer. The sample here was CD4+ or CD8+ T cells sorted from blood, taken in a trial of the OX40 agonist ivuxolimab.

Here the CDR3 reads CASTHQETGLRTEAFF. The CDR3 DNA sequence: TGTGCCAGCACCCACCAGGAGACAGGGCTTCGCACTGAAGCTTTCTTT. This chain connects TRBV11-3 to TRBJ1-1; 7 nucleotides align to TRBD1. In germline, CDR1 is SGHNT, CDR2 YENEEA. The V segment lost 7 bases and the J segment 4 bases; nucleotides outside the gene matches: 15. The CDR3 covers 16 residues.